Listed below are T cell receptor beta chains from one sample, sequenced in a study of blood T cell repertoires in COVID-19. Produced via immunoSEQ multiplex PCR; TCRdb's table is partial and in-frame only. The table shows 250,000 to 300,000 clones, with about nine tenths occurring only once. Sequencing used PBMCs or T cells enriched from blood (not recorded which). The source of these receptors is a woman aged 40 to 50 who had recovered from COVID-19. Each CDR3 is given with its conserved first and last residue. Fields, in order: clone size, V gene, D gene, J gene, CDR3 DNA, CDR3 protein. D genes are given only for firm matches. Clone size is given for some rows only: seen once, a few or many times, or a class if the clone is expanded.

>few|TRBV7-8|TRBD1|TRBJ1-2
TGTGCCAGCAGCCGCCCGGACAGGGTTGATTCTGGCTACACCTTC
CASSRPDRVDSGYTF
>NA|TRBV13|NA|TRBJ2-3
TGTGCCAGCAGCTTAGGGGGCCGGTACGGTCTCCTATTGAATAGCACAGATACGCAGTATTTT
CASSLGGRYGLLLNSTDTQYF
>NA|TRBV28|NA|TRBJ2-4
TGTGCCAGCAGAGCACAGGGTCCCAAAAACATTCAGTACTTC
CASRAQGPKNIQYF
>NA|TRBV5-8|NA|TRBJ2-7
TGTGCCAGCAGCTTGACACTTGGGGCTAGCTCCTACGAGCAGTACTTC
CASSLTLGASSYEQYF
>NA|TRBV6-5|TRBD1|TRBJ1-4
TGTGCCAGCAGTTTTTGGACAGGCGCAACTAATGAAAAACTGTTTTTT
CASSFWTGATNEKLFF
>NA|TRBV15|NA|TRBJ2-5
TGTGCCACCAGCAGAGATCTTGGGAGGACAGGTTTGCAGACCCAGTACTTC
CATSRDLGRTGLQTQYF
>NA|TRBV7-9|NA|TRBJ2-1
TGTGCCAGCTCCTGGACAGCCGCCTACAATGAGCAGTTCTTC
CASSWTAAYNEQFF
>NA|TRBV4-2|TRBD2|TRBJ2-1
TGTGCCAGCAGCCCTGCTAGCGGGGCTCCCAATGAGCAGTTCTTC
CASSPASGAPNEQFF
>once|TRBV9|TRBD2|TRBJ2-1
TGTGCCAGCAGCGTAGCGTCGTTGCTAGCGGGGCCCGGGGGGCATGAGCAGTTCTTC
CASSVASLLAGPGGHEQFF
>NA|TRBV2|TRBD2|TRBJ2-3
TGTGCCAGCACCCGGGGTAGCGGGATGACAGATACGCAGTATTTT
CASTRGSGMTDTQYF
>NA|TRBV19|TRBD1|TRBJ1-5
TGTGCCAGTAGTCGGCAACAGGGGGGGGGTTTTTCGGCCCAGCATTTT
CASSRQQGGGFSAQHF